The 10 T cell receptor beta chains presented below share a single source sample, sequenced in a study of T-cell reconstitution after alpha-beta-depleted transplantation in children. A library of TCRbeta sequences, prepared with unique molecular identifiers, was generated. A single record per CDR3 protein comes from TCRdb applying MiXCR to the PCR reads. Here the sample spans some 600,000 distinct CDR3 sequences, roughly 17% being singletons. Sequenced here: PBMCs from the stem cell graft donor, sampled from the stem cell graft. These receptors originate from a human donor who donated a stem cell graft to a child with acute myeloid leukemia.

V usage is TRBV5-1 and J usage is TRBJ1-1; a possible D gene is TRBD1 (5 bases). The CDR3 is 16 amino acids. The V gene lost 0 bases and the J gene lost 2 bases, with 14 bases spanning the gap. Per the germline V gene, CDR1 is SGHRS and CDR2 is YFSETQ. The CDR3 here is CASSLGQGKGNTEAFF. The CDR3 nucleotides are TGCGCCAGCAGCTTGGGGCAGGGCAAAGGAAACACTGAAGCTTTCTTT.

This clonotype has at least ten counts. The chain uses TRBV29-1 and TRBJ2-3; no reliable D call. The germline V gene has CDR1 SQVTM and CDR2 ANQGSEA. V lost 3 bases and J lost 0, with 4 bases in between. The CDR3 has 12 residues. CDR3 sequence reads: CSVEDSTDTQYF. The DNA for the CDR3 is TGCAGCGTTGAGGACAGCACAGATACGCAGTATTTT.

This clonotype was observed many times. This sequence joins TRBV20-1 and TRBJ2-3; D assignment may be TRBD1 or TRBD2 (7 bases each). This CDR3 comprises 14 residues. The V and J ends lost 3 bases and 4 bases respectively, with 14 bases between them. From germline, CDR1 is DFQATT and CDR2 SNEGSKA (reference sequence). Written as DNA, the CDR3 is TGCAGTGCTAGCCCCAGGGGGGGGGCAGATACGCAGTATTTT. Translation gives CSASPRGGADTQYF.

The chain has TRBV5-1 and TRBJ2-2, with D possibly being TRBD1 (5 bases). The ends were cut back, 1 base at V and 1 base at J, with 11 bases in the middle. The CDR3 extends over 16 amino acids. CDR1 SGHRS and CDR2 YFSETQ come from the germline V gene. The CDR3 DNA sequence: TGCGCCAGCAGCTTGCTAGGGGCGCGGAACACCGGGGAGCTGTTTTTT. Its protein is CASSLLGARNTGELFF.

With respect to this clonotype: Given a much more abundant clone one base away, this may be a read error. The rearrangement joins TRBV20-1 to TRBJ1-1, with D tentatively TRBD1 (5 bases). Per germline, CDR1 DFQATT and CDR2 SNEGSKA (reference sequence). The CDR3 covers 16 residues. The CDR3 DNA sequence: TGCTGTGCGACGGCAAGCACGGGGCCCTCATACACTGAAGCTTTCTTT. It yields the protein CCATASTGPSYTEAFF.

Ten or more counts support this clonotype. The V and J genes are TRBV20-1 and TRBJ1-6; possible D gene TRBD1, 5 bases. The V end lost 4 bases, the J end lost 1 base, and 11 bases lay between the germline ends. The CDR3 runs to 15 residues. The germline gives CDR1 DFQATT, CDR2 SNEGSKA (reference sequence). CDR3 amino acids: CSAITGESYNSPLHF. CDR3 sequence (DNA): TGCAGTGCTATAACAGGAGAGTCCTATAATTCACCCCTCCACTTT.

The sample holds many counts of this clonotype. The chain is built from TRBV29-1 and TRBJ2-4; D tentatively fits TRBD1 or TRBD2 (7 bases each). The CDR3 consists of 11 residues. Germline values: CDR1 SQVTM, CDR2 ANQGSEA. Trimming removed 6 bases at V and 8 bases at J, with 11 bases between. This chain's CDR3 is CSVQGGDIQYF. The CDR3 nucleotides are TGCAGCGTCCAGGGGGGGGACATTCAGTACTTC.

V is TRBV7-2 and J is TRBJ1-5; TRBD1 is a possible D gene (6 bases). Trimming left V 4 bases short and J 2 bases short, with 12 bases between. Germline assignment: CDR1 SGHTA and CDR2 FQGNSA. The CDR3 covers 15 residues. The CDR3 spells CASSYRVAGNQPQHF. CDR3 DNA: TGTGCCAGCAGCTACAGGGTCGCCGGCAATCAGCCCCAGCATTTT.

The chain combines TRBV24-1 with TRBJ2-3; possible D gene TRBD2, 6 bases. The CDR3 extends over 19 amino acids. The germline V and J ends were trimmed by 3 bases and 2 bases, with 23 bases remaining between them. The germline V gene encodes CDR1 KGHDR and CDR2 SFDVKD. In nucleotides, the CDR3 is TGTGCCACCAGTGATGCCTTTAGCGGCTACACTGGGGTCACAGATACGCAGTATTTT. Translating it yields CATSDAFSGYTGVTDTQYF.

Many counts were recorded for this clonotype. The V and J genes are TRBV7-7 and TRBJ2-3; possible D gene TRBD1, 6 bases. CDR1 and CDR2 from the germline V gene are SSHAT and FNYEAQ (reference sequence). The CDR3 is made up of 13 amino acids. The V gene lost 5 bases and the J gene lost 4 bases, with 10 bases spanning the gap. DNA of the CDR3: TGTGCCAGCAGCCCACAGGGTCCAGATACGCAGTATTTT. Protein: CASSPQGPDTQYF.